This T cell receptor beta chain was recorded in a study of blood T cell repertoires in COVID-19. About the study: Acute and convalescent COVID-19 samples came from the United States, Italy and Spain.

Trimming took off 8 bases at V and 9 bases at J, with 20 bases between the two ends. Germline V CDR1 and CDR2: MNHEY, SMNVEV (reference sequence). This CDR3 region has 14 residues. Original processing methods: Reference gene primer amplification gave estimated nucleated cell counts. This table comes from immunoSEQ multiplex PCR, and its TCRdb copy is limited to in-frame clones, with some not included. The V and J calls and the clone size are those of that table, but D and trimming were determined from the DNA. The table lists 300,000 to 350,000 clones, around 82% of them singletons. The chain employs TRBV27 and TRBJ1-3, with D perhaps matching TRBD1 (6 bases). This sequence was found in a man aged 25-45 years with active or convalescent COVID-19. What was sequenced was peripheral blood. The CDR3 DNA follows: TGTGCCAGCGCCGACAGGTCCGATCGACCCACCATATATTTT. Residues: CASADRSDRPTIYF.